Following are 5 T cell receptor beta chains from one sample sequenced in a study of cytomegalovirus exposure and HLA in healthy donors. Both 60 Vbeta primers and 13 Jbeta primers went into the PCR. Libraries were prepared by immunoSEQ multiplex PCR; TCRdb keeps only in-frame clonotypes and omits some of them. Among fewer than 200,000 clones listed, over 60% were seen once. Sequencing was done on a sample of PBMCs. These receptors were collected from a female donor in good health and CMV-seronegative.

V gene TRBV11-3 combines with J gene TRBJ2-7; D is uncertain. Germline CDR1 is SGHNT and CDR2 is YENEEA. The V end was cut by 7 bases, the J end by 0 bases, with 13 bases between. The CDR3 covers 14 residues. In nucleotides, the CDR3 is TGTGCCAGCACCATCCGTTCTAGCTCCTACGAGCAGTACTTC. Translation gives CASTIRSSSYEQYF.

The chain links TRBV20-1 to TRBJ2-7; a weak D match, TRBD2 (5 bases). The CDR3 has 11 amino acids. Germline values: CDR1 DFQATT, CDR2 SNEGSKA (reference sequence). The V and J ends lost 6 bases and 5 bases respectively, with 11 bases between them. CDR3 bases: TGCAGTGCCATGAAGGAGGACGAGCAGTACTTC. Amino acid sequence: CSAMKEDEQYF.

This clone turned up a few times. The CDR3 DNA is TGCAGCGTCGGGGGTTGGGGCTCTGGGGCCAACGTCCTGACTTTC. Residues: CSVGGWGSGANVLTF. The rearrangement joins TRBV29-1 to TRBJ2-6; D perhaps matches TRBD2 (6 bases). The CDR3 covers 15 residues. Trimming took off 6 bases at V and 0 bases at J, with 12 bases between the two ends. CDR1 is SQVTM, CDR2 ANQGSEA, per germline.

The V call is TRBV6-5, the J call TRBJ1-2; 8 positions agree with TRBD1. The CDR3 covers 13 residues. CDR1 is MNHEY and CDR2 is SVGAGI in the germline V gene. V trimming: 5 bases; J trimming: 5 bases; junction bases outside the gene matches: 4. The CDR3 is CASSQQGGYGYTF. The DNA for the CDR3 is TGTGCCAGCAGTCAACAGGGGGGGTATGGCTACACCTTC.

Points on this clone: A junction end diverges from the germline sequence, so it may reflect a read error. The rearrangement uses TRBV7-3 and TRBJ2-2, with a weak D call TRBD2 (5 bases). CDR1 SGHTA and CDR2 FQGTGA come from the germline V gene. The CDR3 consists of 15 residues. CDR3 in DNA: TGTGCCAGCAGCCCGTCTAGTGGTAACACCGGGAAGCTGTTTTTT. It translates to CASSPSSGNTGKLFF.